These 27 T cell receptor beta chains share one sample of origin, sequenced in a study of PD-1 blockade in classical Hodgkin lymphoma. Time point of the sample: cycle 4 day 1 (C4D1), after 5 to 7 weeks of nivolumab. No patient escaped relapse after autologous stem cell transplantation, and brentuximab vedotin exposure varied. Profiling relied on immunoSEQ multiplex PCR, and the TCRdb table lists in-frame clones only, not all of them. The sample holds 7,500 to 9,500 clones, around nine tenths seen once. The sequencing here drew on peripheral blood mononuclear cells (PBMCs), taken before the fourth cycle of nivolumab. These receptors all stem from a human donor with classical Hodgkin lymphoma.

This clone has a single count. V usage is TRBV11-2 and J usage is TRBJ1-1, with a weak D call TRBD1 (6 bases). CDR3 length: 14 amino acids. CDR1 is SGHAT and CDR2 is FQNNGV in the germline V gene. Trimming took off 0 bases at V and 6 bases at J, with 11 bases between the two ends. The CDR3 reads CASSLEQGSPEAFF. CDR3 bases: TGTGCCAGCAGCTTAGAACAGGGAAGCCCTGAAGCTTTCTTT.

V is TRBV27 and J is TRBJ2-1; 13 bases line up with TRBD2. Trimming cost V 5 bases and J 9 bases; bases outside gene matches: 7. Germline CDR1 and CDR2: MNHEY and SMNVEV (reference sequence). The CDR3 is 15 residues long. Here the CDR3 DNA reads TGTGCCAGCAGTCCCGGACTAGCGGGAGAACTTGAGCAGTTCTTC. This gives the protein CASSPGLAGELEQFF.

The chain couples TRBV27 to TRBJ2-7; D is possibly TRBD2 (7 bases). The V gene lost 0 bases and the J gene lost 3 bases, with 9 bases spanning the gap. Germline V gives CDR1 MNHEY, CDR2 SMNVEV (reference sequence). This CDR3 region has 14 residues. DNA of the CDR3: TGTGCCAGCAGTTTATCGGGAGGGGGCTACGAGCAGTACTTC. Translation: CASSLSGGGYEQYF.

CDR3 in amino acids: CASSVKRGAPLHF. CDR3 in DNA: TGTGCCAGCAGTGTAAAACGGGGGGCACCCCTCCACTTT. The V call is TRBV27, the J call TRBJ1-6, with a tentative D call TRBD1 (5 bases). Trimming pared 5 bases from V and 11 bases from J, leaving 13 bases between. This CDR3 contains 13 residues. Germline CDR1 and CDR2: MNHEY and SMNVEV (reference sequence).

This rearrangement joins TRBV28 to TRBJ2-2, with a tentative D call TRBD2 (5 bases). The CDR3 is 16 amino acids. Trimming took off 2 bases at V and 3 bases at J, with 13 bases between the two ends. Germline V gene lookup returns CDR1 MDHEN and CDR2 SYDVKM. CDR3: CASSLRLPLDTGELFF. For the CDR3, the DNA is TGTGCCAGCAGTTTACGACTACCTCTGGACACCGGGGAGCTGTTTTTT.

V gene TRBV6-4 combines with J gene TRBJ2-7; D gene ambiguous. CDR3 size: 13 residues. Germline V lookup: CDR1 MRHNA, CDR2 SNTAGT. The V end was cut by 6 bases, the J end by 5 bases, with 14 bases between. This CDR3 reads CASRARLVHEQYF. CDR3 DNA sequence: TGTGCCAGCAGAGCAAGGCTAGTGCACGAGCAGTACTTC.

The chain carries TRBV23-1 and TRBJ2-1; maybe TRBD1 (5 bases). TRBV23-1 is an ORF, and what it does is uncertain. Trimming cost V 7 bases and J 10 bases, with 17 bases left between them. The CDR3 is 13 residues long. CDR3 bases: TGCGCCAGCACCCCACAAACAGGATCAGAGCAGTTCTTC. Amino acid sequence: CASTPQTGSEQFF.

This rearrangement joins TRBV6-5 to TRBJ1-1; maybe TRBD1 (5 bases). V was cut by 10 bases and J by 2 bases, with 14 bases left in between. Germline V CDR1 and CDR2: MNHEY, SVGAGI. This CDR3 region has 13 residues. The CDR3 DNA sequence: TGTGCCACCCATGGGACGATAAACACTGAAGCTTTCTTT. Protein product: CATHGTINTEAFF.

This chain joins TRBV7-8 and TRBJ2-1, with 7 bases lining up with TRBD1. CDR3 length equals 12 residues. V lost 6 bases and J lost 11; bases outside the gene matches: 7. The germline CDR1 and CDR2 sequences are SGHVS and FQNEAQ. CDR3 coding DNA: TGTGCCAGCAGACCGAGGGGACAGCAGCAGTTCTTC. This translates into CASRPRGQQQFF. Full variable domain (outside the CDR3, taken from reference TRBV7-8 and TRBJ2-1): GAGVSQSPRYKVAKRGQDVALRCDPISGHVSLFWYQQALGQGPEFLTYFQNEAQLDKSGLPSDRFFAERPEGSVSTLKIQRTQQEDSAVYLCASRPRGQQQFFGPGTRLTVL.

The chain employs TRBV7-6 and TRBJ2-2; TRBD2 agrees at 12 bases. J gave up 7 bases and V 2 bases, and 5 bases lay outside the gene matches. The germline CDR1 and CDR2 sequences are SGHVS and FNYEAQ. The length of the CDR3 is 16 residues. DNA of the CDR3: TGTGCCAGCAGCTTACAGACTAGCGGGGGAATCGGGGAGCTGTTTTTT. Translated, it gives CASSLQTSGGIGELFF.

This clone was found a few times. The V gene is TRBV15, the J gene TRBJ1-4, with D maybe TRBD1 (6 bases). The CDR3 runs 17 residues. Trimming shortened V by 1 base and J by 5 bases, and 17 bases separated the two germline ends. Germline CDR1 reads LNHNV; CDR2 reads YYDKDF (reference sequence). In nucleotides, the CDR3 is TGTGCCACCAGCAGAGCCGGCACAGGGACAAGGAATGAAAAACTGTTTTTT. This sequence encodes CATSRAGTGTRNEKLFF.

The J gene is TRBJ1-1, the V gene TRBV5-1; the match to TRBD1 covers 7 bases. Germline V lookup: CDR1 SGHRS, CDR2 YFSETQ. The CDR3 extends over 13 amino acids. After removal of 1 base from V and 7 bases from J, the junction contained 4 bases not matched to a gene. The CDR3 coding sequence is TGCGCCAGCAGCTTGATTCAGGGGGGTGAAGCTTTCTTT. It yields the protein CASSLIQGGEAFF.

The chain has TRBV9 and TRBJ1-4; D uncertain. This CDR3 has 14 residues. Germline loops: CDR1 SGDLS, CDR2 YYNGEE. Trimming left V 0 bases short and J 7 bases short, with 10 bases between. CDR3 nucleotides: TGTGCCAGCAGCGTAGCTTATGGAGGTGAAAAACTGTTTTTT. It specifies CASSVAYGGEKLFF.

CDR3 loop: CASSTRLGYEQYF. CDR3 sequence (DNA): TGTGCCAGCAGCACCCGACTAGGCTACGAGCAGTACTTC. The chain employs TRBV11-2 and TRBJ2-7, with TRBD2 as a possible D gene (6 bases). This CDR3 comprises 13 residues. V lost 5 bases and J 3 bases, leaving 11 bases between the germline ends. Per germline, CDR1 SGHAT and CDR2 FQNNGV.

This chain connects TRBV7-9 to TRBJ2-1; 14 nucleotides agree with TRBD2. The CDR3 totals 15 residues. Trimming took 3 bases from V and 6 from J; bases not matched to a gene: 1. The germline V gene has CDR1 SEHNR and CDR2 FQNEAQ (reference sequence). The CDR3 coding sequence is TGTGCCAGCAGCTTCGGACTAGCGGGAGGCAATGAGCAGTTCTTC. Encoded protein: CASSFGLAGGNEQFF.

The chain joins TRBV5-1 to TRBJ2-7; tentatively, D is TRBD1 or TRBD2 (5 bases each). CDR1 and CDR2 from the germline V gene are SGHRS and YFSETQ. V was cut by 0 bases and J by 2 bases, with 9 bases left in between. This CDR3 is 14 amino acids long. The CDR3 here is CASSLGGRTYEQYF. The CDR3 DNA reads as TGCGCCAGCAGCTTGGGGGGGAGAACCTACGAGCAGTACTTC.

Only one count was recorded for this clone. The CDR3 protein is CASSLGQGVREKLFF. The CDR3 DNA reads TGTGCCAGCAGCTTGGGACAGGGCGTTCGGGAAAAACTGTTTTTT. This rearrangement joins TRBV5-4 to TRBJ1-4, with 7 bases identical to TRBD1. Germline V lookup: CDR1 SGHNT, CDR2 YYREEE (reference sequence). With V trimmed by 0 bases and J by 8 bases, 7 bases remained unmatched. There are 15 residues in the CDR3.

The table lists this clone with a few counts. The chain carries TRBV27 and TRBJ1-5; no definite D call. CDR1 is MNHEY and CDR2 is SMNVEV in the germline V gene (reference sequence). The CDR3 runs 12 residues. V lost 5 bases and J lost 4, with 6 bases in between. CDR3 in amino acids: CASSDGNQPQHF. In nucleotides, the CDR3 is TGTGCCAGCAGTGACGGGAATCAGCCCCAGCATTTT.

This clone has just one count. This chain links TRBV30 with TRBJ2-5; 8 bases map to TRBD2. V lost 1 base and J lost 5; bases outside the gene matches: 3. The CDR3 is 13 residues long. CDR1 is GTSNPN, CDR2 SVGIG, per germline (reference sequence). CDR3: CAWSAGGAETQYF. CDR3 DNA: TGTGCCTGGAGTGCGGGAGGGGCTGAGACCCAGTACTTC.

This chain links TRBV6-5 with TRBJ2-5, with TRBD1 matching 10 bases. J was trimmed by 4 bases and V by 6 bases; bases with no gene match: 5. CDR1 MNHEY and CDR2 SVGAGI come from the germline V gene. CDR3 length: 14 residues. As DNA, the CDR3 is TGTGCCAGCAGCGAGCGGACAGGGGGAGAGACCCAGTACTTC. It encodes CASSERTGGETQYF.

The chain has TRBV27 and TRBJ2-5; 8 nucleotides match TRBD1. Germline V CDR1 and CDR2: MNHEY, SMNVEV (reference sequence). This CDR3 contains 14 residues. V lost 2 bases to trimming and J lost 3 bases; unmatched junction nucleotides: 2. CDR3 sequence reads: CASSLQGAEETQYF. In nucleotides, the CDR3 is TGTGCCAGCAGTTTACAGGGGGCTGAAGAGACCCAGTACTTC.

The rearrangement links TRBV6-5 to TRBJ2-1; no firm D call. The CDR3 length is 16 residues. Germline loops: CDR1 MNHEY, CDR2 SVGAGI. Between the trimmed V and J ends, which lost 2 bases and 7 bases, there was a span of 18 bases. The CDR3 loop reads CASSYPTEPVGNEQFF. CDR3 sequence (DNA): TGTGCCAGCAGTTACCCAACTGAACCTGTGGGTAATGAGCAGTTCTTC.

The CDR3: CASRLEGVRLAGVQNEQFF. Here the CDR3 DNA reads TGTGCCAGCAGGCTGGAGGGGGTGAGGCTAGCGGGAGTTCAGAATGAGCAGTTCTTC. V usage is TRBV2 and J usage is TRBJ2-1; TRBD2 aligns across 10 bases. Germline loops: CDR1 SNHLY, CDR2 FYNNEI. This CDR3 is 19 amino acids long. J gave up 7 bases and V 6 bases, and 21 bases lay outside the gene matches.

This clone came up once. The rearrangement links TRBV10-1 to TRBJ2-1; maybe TRBD2 (6 bases). This CDR3 is 17 amino acids long. With 6 bases removed from V and 2 bases from J, the gap between germline ends came to 20 bases. The V gene's germline CDR1 is WNHNN and CDR2 SYGVQD (reference sequence). The CDR3 is CASRVRGERAPYNEQFF. CDR3 coding DNA: TGCGCCAGCAGAGTCCGAGGAGAGCGGGCACCCTACAATGAGCAGTTCTTC.

The chain combines TRBV5-1 with TRBJ2-2, with D unresolved. The CDR3 sequence is 15 residues long. Trimming pared 0 bases from V and 5 bases from J, leaving 11 bases between. Per germline, CDR1 SGHRS and CDR2 YFSETQ. The CDR3 protein is CASSLGPTQTGELFF. The CDR3 region has the DNA TGCGCCAGCAGCTTGGGACCGACACAAACCGGGGAGCTGTTTTTT. The variable domain in full, completed from reference TRBV5-1 and TRBJ2-2, reads KAGVTQTPRYLIKTRGQQVTLSCSPISGHRSVSWYQQTPGQGLQFLFEYFSETQRNKGNFPGRFSGRQFSNSRSEMNVSTLELGDSALYLCASSLGPTQTGELFFGEGSRLTVL.

V usage is TRBV7-6 and J usage is TRBJ2-6, with D unresolved. V lost 2 bases and J lost 4, with 12 bases in between. CDR1 SGHVS and CDR2 FNYEAQ come from the germline V gene. This CDR3 has 16 amino acids. The CDR3 is CASSLTFSPGANVLTF. The DNA of the CDR3 is TGTGCCAGCAGCTTAACGTTTTCGCCGGGGGCCAACGTCCTGACTTTC. The variable domain in full, completed from reference TRBV7-6 and TRBJ2-6, reads GAGVSQSPRYKVTKRGQDVALRCDPISGHVSLYWYRQALGQGPEFLTYFNYEAQQDKSGLPNDRFSAERPEGSISTLTIQRTEQRDSAMYRCASSLTFSPGANVLTFGAGSRLTVL.

This clone was seen a single time. The V and J genes are TRBV2 and TRBJ2-7; TRBD2 might be the D (6 bases). Per the germline V gene, CDR1 is SNHLY and CDR2 is FYNNEI. V was shortened by 0 bases and J by 3 bases, with 12 bases between the two germline ends. The CDR3 totals 15 residues. The DNA for the CDR3 is TGTGCCAGCAGTGAAGCGGGGAAGGGAGGCTACGAGCAGTACTTC. Translating gives CASSEAGKGGYEQYF.